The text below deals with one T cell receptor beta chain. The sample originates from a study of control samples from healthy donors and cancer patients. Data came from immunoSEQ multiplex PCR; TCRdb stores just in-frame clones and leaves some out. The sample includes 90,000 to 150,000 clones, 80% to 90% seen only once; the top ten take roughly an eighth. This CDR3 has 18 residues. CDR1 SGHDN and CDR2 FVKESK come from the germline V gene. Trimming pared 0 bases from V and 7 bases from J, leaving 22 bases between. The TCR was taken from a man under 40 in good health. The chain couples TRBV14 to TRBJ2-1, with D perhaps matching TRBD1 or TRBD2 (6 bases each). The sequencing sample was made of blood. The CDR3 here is CASSQERTPRRGSNEQFF. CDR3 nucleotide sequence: TGTGCCAGCAGCCAAGAGAGAACGCCTCGGAGGGGGTCAAATGAGCAGTTCTTC.